This T cell receptor beta chain was profiled in a study of Ad26.COV2.S vaccination and SARS-CoV-2 variants. The CDR3 is 15 residues long. Trimming left V 0 bases short and J 0 bases short, with 9 bases between. Germline lookup yields CDR1 SGHRS and CDR2 YFSETQ. Treatment described: roughly 18 received Ad26.COV2.S at low or high dose, single or two shots; 5 received placebo; per-sample allocation not given. Samples analyzed were those drawn on day 63 after the first vaccine or placebo injection. Generated by immunoSEQ multiplex PCR, the TCRdb table keeps only in-frame clones and is missing some. The data show roughly 350,000 clones, roughly 89% seen once.

The sequence was obtained from a person aged 18-60 years who received the Ad26.COV2.S COVID-19 vaccine or a placebo. The sample consisted of peripheral blood, taken in a trial of Ad26.COV2.S vaccine versus placebo. The gene calls are TRBV5-1 and TRBJ1-1; D not resolved. CDR3 residues: CASSLASIMNTEAFF. For the CDR3, the DNA is TGCGCCAGCAGCTTGGCCTCAATCATGAACACTGAAGCTTTCTTT.